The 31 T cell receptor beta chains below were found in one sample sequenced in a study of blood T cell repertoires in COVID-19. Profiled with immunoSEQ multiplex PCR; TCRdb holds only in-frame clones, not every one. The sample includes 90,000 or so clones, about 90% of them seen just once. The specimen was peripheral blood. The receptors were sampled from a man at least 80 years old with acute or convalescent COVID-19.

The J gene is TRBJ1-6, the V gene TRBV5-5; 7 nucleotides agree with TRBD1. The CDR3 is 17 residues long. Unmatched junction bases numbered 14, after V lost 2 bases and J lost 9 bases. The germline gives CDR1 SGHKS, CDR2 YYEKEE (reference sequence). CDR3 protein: CASSFELMTGYLSPLHF. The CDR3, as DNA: TGTGCCAGCAGCTTCGAGCTAATGACAGGGTACCTTTCACCCCTCCACTTT.

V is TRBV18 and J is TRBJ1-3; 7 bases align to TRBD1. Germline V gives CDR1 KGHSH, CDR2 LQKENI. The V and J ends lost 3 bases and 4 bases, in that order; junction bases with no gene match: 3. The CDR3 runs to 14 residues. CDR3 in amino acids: CASSPETGGNTIYF. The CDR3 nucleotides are TGTGCCAGCTCACCCGAGACAGGGGGAAACACCATATATTTT.

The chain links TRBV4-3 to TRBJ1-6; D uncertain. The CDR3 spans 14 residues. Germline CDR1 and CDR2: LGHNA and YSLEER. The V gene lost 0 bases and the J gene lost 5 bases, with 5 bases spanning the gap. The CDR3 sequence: CASSQDLDNSPLHF. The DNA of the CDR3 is TGCGCCAGCAGCCAAGACCTAGATAATTCACCCCTCCACTTT.

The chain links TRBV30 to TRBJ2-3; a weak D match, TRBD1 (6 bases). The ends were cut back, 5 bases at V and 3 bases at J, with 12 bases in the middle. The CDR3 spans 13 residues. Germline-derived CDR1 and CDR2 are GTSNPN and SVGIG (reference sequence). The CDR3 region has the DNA TGTGCCTGGGGCCAGGGGTGGACAGATACGCAGTATTTT. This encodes CAWGQGWTDTQYF.

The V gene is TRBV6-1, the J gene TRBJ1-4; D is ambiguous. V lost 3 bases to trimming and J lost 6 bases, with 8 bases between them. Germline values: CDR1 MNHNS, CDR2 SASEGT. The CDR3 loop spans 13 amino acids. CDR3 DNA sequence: TGTGCCAGCAGTGACCATGTAGATGAAAAACTGTTTTTT. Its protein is CASSDHVDEKLFF.

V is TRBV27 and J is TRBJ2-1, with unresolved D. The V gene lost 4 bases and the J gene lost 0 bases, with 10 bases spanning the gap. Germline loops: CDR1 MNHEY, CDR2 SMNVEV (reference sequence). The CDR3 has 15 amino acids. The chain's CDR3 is CASSSEFSSYNEQFF. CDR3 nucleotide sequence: TGTGCCAGCAGTTCTGAGTTTAGCTCCTACAATGAGCAGTTCTTC.

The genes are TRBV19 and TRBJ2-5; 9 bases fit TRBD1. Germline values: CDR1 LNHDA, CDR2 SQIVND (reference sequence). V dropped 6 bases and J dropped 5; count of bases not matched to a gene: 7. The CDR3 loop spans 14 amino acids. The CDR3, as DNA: TGTGCCAGTAGGGGACAGGGACGTGGGGAGACCCAGTACTTC. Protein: CASRGQGRGETQYF.

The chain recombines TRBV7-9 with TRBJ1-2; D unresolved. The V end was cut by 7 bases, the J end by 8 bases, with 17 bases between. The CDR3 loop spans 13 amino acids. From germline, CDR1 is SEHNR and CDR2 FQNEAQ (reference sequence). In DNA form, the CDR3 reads TGTGCCAGCAACTCAGGACTCGTTACAGGCTACACCTTC. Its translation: CASNSGLVTGYTF.

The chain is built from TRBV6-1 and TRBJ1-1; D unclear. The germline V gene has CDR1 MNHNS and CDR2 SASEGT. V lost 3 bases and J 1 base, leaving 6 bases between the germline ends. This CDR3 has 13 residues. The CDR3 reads CASSETTNTEAFF. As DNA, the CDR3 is TGTGCCAGCAGTGAGACAACGAACACTGAAGCTTTCTTT.

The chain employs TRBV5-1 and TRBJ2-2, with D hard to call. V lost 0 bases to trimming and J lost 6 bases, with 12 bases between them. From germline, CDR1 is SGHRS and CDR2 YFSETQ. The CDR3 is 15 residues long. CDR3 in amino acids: CASSLATSAAGELFF. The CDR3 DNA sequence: TGCGCCAGCAGCTTGGCTACAAGTGCGGCCGGGGAGCTGTTTTTT.

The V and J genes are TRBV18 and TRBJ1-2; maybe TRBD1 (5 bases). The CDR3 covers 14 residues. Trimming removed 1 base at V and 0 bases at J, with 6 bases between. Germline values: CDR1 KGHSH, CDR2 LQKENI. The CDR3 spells CASSPQQANYGYTF. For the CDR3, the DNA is TGTGCCAGCTCACCACAACAGGCTAACTATGGCTACACCTTC.

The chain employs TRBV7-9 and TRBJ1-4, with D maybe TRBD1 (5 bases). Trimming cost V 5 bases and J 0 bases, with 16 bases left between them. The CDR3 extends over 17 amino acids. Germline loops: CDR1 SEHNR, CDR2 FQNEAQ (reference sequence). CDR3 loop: CASSSRGGDATNEKLFF. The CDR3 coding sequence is TGTGCCAGCAGCAGCCGCGGGGGAGATGCAACTAATGAAAAACTGTTTTTT.

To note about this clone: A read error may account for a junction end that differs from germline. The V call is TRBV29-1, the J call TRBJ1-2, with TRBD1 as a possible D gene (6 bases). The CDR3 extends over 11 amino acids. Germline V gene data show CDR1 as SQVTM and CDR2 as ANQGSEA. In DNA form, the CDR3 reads TGCATCGTTAAACAGGGTTTAGGCTACACCTTC. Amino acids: CIVKQGLGYTF.

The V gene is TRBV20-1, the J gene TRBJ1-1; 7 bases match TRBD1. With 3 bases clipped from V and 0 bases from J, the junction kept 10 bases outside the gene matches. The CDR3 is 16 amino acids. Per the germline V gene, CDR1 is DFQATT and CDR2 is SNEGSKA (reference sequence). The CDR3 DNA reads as TGCAGTGCTAGTGGTCCGCCCGGGACAGTGAACACTGAAGCTTTCTTT. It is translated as CSASGPPGTVNTEAFF.

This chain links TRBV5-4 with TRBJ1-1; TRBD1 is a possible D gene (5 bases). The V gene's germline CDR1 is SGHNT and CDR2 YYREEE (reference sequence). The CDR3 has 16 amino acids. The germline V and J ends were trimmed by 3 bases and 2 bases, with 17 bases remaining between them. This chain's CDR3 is CASSYGSLGPNTEAFF. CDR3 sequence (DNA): TGTGCCAGCAGCTACGGAAGTCTGGGGCCAAACACTGAAGCTTTCTTT.

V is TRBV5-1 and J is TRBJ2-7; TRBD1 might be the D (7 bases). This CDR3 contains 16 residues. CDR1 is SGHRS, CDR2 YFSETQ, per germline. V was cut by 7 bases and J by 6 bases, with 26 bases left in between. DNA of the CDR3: TGCGCCAGCTACCAAGGTGGGACAGCGATCGGGAGCGAGCAGTACTTC. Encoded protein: CASYQGGTAIGSEQYF.

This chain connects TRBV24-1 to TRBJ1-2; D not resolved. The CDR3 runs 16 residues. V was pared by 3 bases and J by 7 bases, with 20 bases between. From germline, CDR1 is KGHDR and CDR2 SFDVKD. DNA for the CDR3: TGTGCCACCAGTGATCCCGGGAGGGATCTAGCCCGTGGCTACACCTTC. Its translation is CATSDPGRDLARGYTF.

CDR3 coding DNA: TGTGCCAGCAGCCTGGATGGGAGGGTAGAGGAAGAGCAGTACTTC. Translated: CASSLDGRVEEEQYF. The rearrangement joins TRBV7-8 to TRBJ2-7; 7 bases line up with TRBD2. Losses at the gene ends were 5 bases for V and 7 bases for J; bases not matched to a gene: 14. There are 15 residues in the CDR3. Germline V lookup: CDR1 SGHVS, CDR2 FQNEAQ.

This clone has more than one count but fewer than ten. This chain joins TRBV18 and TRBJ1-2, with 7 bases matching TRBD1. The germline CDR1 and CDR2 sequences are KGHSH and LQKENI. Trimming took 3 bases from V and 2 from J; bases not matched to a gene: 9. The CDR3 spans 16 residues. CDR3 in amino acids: CASSPVQGRGNYGYTF. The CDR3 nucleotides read TGTGCCAGCTCACCTGTACAGGGGAGAGGGAACTATGGCTACACCTTC.

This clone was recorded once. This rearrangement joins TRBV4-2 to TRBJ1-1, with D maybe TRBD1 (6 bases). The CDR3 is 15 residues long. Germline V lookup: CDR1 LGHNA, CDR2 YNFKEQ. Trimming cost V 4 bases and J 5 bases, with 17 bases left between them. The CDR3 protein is CASSREQGQGTEAFF. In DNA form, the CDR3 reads TGTGCCAGCAGCCGTGAACAGGGACAAGGAACTGAAGCTTTCTTT.

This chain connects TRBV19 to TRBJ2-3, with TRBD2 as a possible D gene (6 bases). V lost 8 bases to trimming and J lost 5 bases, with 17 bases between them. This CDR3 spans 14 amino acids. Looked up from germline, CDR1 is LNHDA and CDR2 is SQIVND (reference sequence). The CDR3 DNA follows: TGTGCCAGTGCAGACTGGTCGCGGGGAGATACGCAGTATTTT. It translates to CASADWSRGDTQYF.

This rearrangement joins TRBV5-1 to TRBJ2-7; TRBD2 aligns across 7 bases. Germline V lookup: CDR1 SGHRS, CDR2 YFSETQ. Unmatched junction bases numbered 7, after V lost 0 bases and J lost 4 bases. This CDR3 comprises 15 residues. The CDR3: CASSLDPGGLYEQYF. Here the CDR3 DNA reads TGCGCCAGCAGCTTGGACCCGGGAGGACTATACGAGCAGTACTTC.

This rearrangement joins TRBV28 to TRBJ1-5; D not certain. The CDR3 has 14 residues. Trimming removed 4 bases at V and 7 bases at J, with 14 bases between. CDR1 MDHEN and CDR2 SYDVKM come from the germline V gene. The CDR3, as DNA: TGTGCCAGCAGTTCCGGGAAGGGTGGACAGCCCCAGCATTTT. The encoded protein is CASSSGKGGQPQHF.

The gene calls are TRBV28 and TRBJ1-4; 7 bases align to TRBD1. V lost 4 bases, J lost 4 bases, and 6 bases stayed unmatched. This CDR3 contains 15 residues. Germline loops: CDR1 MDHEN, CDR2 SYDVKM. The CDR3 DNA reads TGTGCCAGCAGTTCGCGGACAGGCTATAATGAAAAACTGTTTTTT. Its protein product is CASSSRTGYNEKLFF.

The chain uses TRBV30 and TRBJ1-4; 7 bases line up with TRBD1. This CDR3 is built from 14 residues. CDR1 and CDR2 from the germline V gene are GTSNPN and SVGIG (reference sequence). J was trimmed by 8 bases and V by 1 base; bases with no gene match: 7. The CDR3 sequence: CAWSAGTVIEKLFF. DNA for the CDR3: TGTGCCTGGAGTGCGGGGACAGTAATAGAAAAACTGTTTTTT.

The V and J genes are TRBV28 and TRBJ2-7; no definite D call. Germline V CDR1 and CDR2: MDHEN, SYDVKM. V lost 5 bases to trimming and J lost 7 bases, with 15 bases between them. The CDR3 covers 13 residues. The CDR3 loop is CASSLSAAREQYF. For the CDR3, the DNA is TGTGCCAGCAGTCTCTCTGCGGCTCGTGAGCAGTACTTC. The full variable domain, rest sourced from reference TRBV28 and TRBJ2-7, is DVKVTQSSRYLVKRTGEKVFLECVQDMDHENMFWYRQDPGLGLRLIYFSYDVKMKEKGDIPEGYSVSREKKERFSLILESASTNQTSMYLCASSLSAAREQYFGPGTRLTVT.

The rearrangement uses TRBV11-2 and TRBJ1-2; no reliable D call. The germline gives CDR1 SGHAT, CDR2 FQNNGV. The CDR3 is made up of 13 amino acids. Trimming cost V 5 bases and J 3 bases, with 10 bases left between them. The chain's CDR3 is CASSSFADYGYTF. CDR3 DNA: TGTGCCAGCAGCAGCTTTGCGGACTATGGCTACACCTTC.

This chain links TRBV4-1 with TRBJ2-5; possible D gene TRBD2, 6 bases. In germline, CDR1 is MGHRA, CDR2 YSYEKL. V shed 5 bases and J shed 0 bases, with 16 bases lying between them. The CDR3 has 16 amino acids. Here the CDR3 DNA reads TGCGCCAGCAGCACGAGGGGAGCGGGCTACCAAGAGACCCAGTACTTC. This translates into CASSTRGAGYQETQYF.

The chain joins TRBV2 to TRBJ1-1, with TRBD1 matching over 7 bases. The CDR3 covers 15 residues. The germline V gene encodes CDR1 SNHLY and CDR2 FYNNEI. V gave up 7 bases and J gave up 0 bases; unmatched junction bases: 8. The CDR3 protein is CASKGQTNMNTEAFF. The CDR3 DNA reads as TGTGCCAGCAAGGGACAGACGAACATGAACACTGAAGCTTTCTTT. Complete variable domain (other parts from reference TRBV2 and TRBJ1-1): EPEVTQTPSHQVTQMGQEVILRCVPISNHLYFYWYRQILGQKVEFLVSFYNNEISEKSEIFDDQFSVERPDGSNFTLKIRSTKLEDSAMYFCASKGQTNMNTEAFFGQGTRLTVV.

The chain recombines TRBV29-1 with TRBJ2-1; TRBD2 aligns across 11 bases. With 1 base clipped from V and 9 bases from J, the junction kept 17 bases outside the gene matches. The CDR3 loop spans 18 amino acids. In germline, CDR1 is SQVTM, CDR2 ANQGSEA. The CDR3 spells CSVEGGLAEVSHVGEQFF. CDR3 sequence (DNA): TGCAGCGTTGAAGGGGGACTAGCGGAAGTTTCCCACGTTGGTGAGCAGTTCTTC.

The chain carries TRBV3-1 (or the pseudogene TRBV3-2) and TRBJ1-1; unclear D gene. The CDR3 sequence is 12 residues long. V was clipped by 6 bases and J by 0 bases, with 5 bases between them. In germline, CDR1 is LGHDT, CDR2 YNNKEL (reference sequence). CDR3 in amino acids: CASSSMNTEAFF. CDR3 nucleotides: TGTGCCAGCAGTTCCATGAACACTGAAGCTTTCTTT.